The rows below give T cell receptor beta chains drawn from one sample of a study of T-cell reconstitution after alpha-beta-depleted transplantation in children. One entry per CDR3 protein, called by TCRdb with MiXCR from the PCR reads. The profile covers approximately 230,000 distinct CDR3 sequences, with 20% to 30% appearing a single time and about 5% taken by the ten largest. This specimen consisted of PBMCs, mostly from graft donor cells, obtained 360 days after TCRalphabeta/CD19-depleted stem cell transplant. These receptors all stem from a female patient aged 2-15 years who had a stem cell transplant for congenital amegakaryocytic thrombocytopenia, so the T cells may come from the graft donor. Each CDR3 is given with its conserved first and last residue. The D gene is left open where the match is weak. Part of the rows lack a size; the others show once, few, many or a class for expanded clones.

D	V	J	size	CDR3	DNA
TRBD1	TRBV30	TRBJ1-5	NA	CAWSRTGTSNQPQHF	TGTGCCTGGAGCCGGACAGGAACGAGCAATCAGCCCCAGCATTTT
TRBD1	TRBV20-1	TRBJ2-1	few	CSARSGGAYNEQFF	TGCAGTGCTAGATCAGGGGGCGCCTACAATGAGCAGTTCTTC
TRBD1	TRBV20-1	TRBJ2-5	NA	CSADQVGQPDQETQYF	TGCAGTGCTGACCAAGTGGGACAGCCGGATCAAGAGACCCAGTACTTC
NA	TRBV6-1	TRBJ2-3	few	CASMSTVTQYF	TGTGCCAGCATGAGCACAGTCACGCAGTATTTT
NA	TRBV4-1	TRBJ1-4	NA	CASSQVRARRLNEKLFF	TGCGCCAGCAGCCAAGTCAGGGCTAGGCGACTAAATGAAAAACTGTTTTTT
NA	TRBV6-5	TRBJ2-1	few	CASSYSSDNEQFF	TGTGCCAGCAGTTACTCGAGTGACAATGAGCAGTTCTTC
TRBD1	TRBV4-3	TRBJ2-1	few	CASSPQTGRKYNEQFF	TGCGCCAGCAGCCCACAGACAGGGCGGAAATACAATGAGCAGTTCTTC
NA	TRBV29-1	TRBJ2-7	many	CSVAESLYEQYF	TGCAGCGTAGCGGAAAGCCTTTACGAGCAGTACTTC
NA	TRBV20-1	TRBJ1-1	few	CSAIWGDFTEAFF	TGCAGTGCTATTTGGGGGGATTTCACTGAAGCTTTCTTT
TRBD2	TRBV7-2	TRBJ2-3	few	CASSLVGAGGPTDTQYF	TGTGCCAGCAGCTTAGTCGGGGCGGGAGGGCCAACAGATACGCAGTATTTT
TRBD1	TRBV5-4	TRBJ1-2	once	CASSFGQVPPEDYGYTF	TGTGCCAGCAGCTTCGGACAGGTCCCCCCTGAAGACTATGGCTACACCTTC